This T cell receptor beta chain emerged from a study of T cells after yellow fever vaccination. Study-level background: Each low-cell-number fraction was prepared by means of SMART-Seq v4 Ultra Low Input. Study-level findings and limits: Subsequent to the booster, the majority of primary-vaccination clones reappeared (96% CD4, around 85% CD8). Compared with primary, the secondary response was weaker and peaked at day 5, not 15.

The V and J ends lost 6 bases and 2 bases, in that order; junction bases with no gene match: 3. Germline V CDR1 and CDR2: ENHRY, SYGVKD. The CDR3 runs 13 residues. Notes on this clonotype: The antigen is undetermined.

For TCR, cDNA came from 5'RACE template switching, which added a universal primer site and UMIs. TCRdb used MiXCR to reprocess the 5' RACE reads, holding one entry per CDR3 protein. This repertoire shows 250,000 to 400,000 distinct CDR3 sequences, 4.1% found once; its top ten account for 20% to 25%. This receptor was identified in a man between 18 and 29 years old who received the YFV17D yellow fever vaccine. Sequencing was performed on PBMCs, taken 5 days after the yellow fever booster vaccination. This sequence joins TRBV10-3 and TRBJ2-7, with TRBD1 matching 8 bases. The CDR3, as DNA: TGTGCCATCAGCGGGGGACAGGCCTACGAGCAGTACTTC. Its translation: CAISGGQAYEQYF.